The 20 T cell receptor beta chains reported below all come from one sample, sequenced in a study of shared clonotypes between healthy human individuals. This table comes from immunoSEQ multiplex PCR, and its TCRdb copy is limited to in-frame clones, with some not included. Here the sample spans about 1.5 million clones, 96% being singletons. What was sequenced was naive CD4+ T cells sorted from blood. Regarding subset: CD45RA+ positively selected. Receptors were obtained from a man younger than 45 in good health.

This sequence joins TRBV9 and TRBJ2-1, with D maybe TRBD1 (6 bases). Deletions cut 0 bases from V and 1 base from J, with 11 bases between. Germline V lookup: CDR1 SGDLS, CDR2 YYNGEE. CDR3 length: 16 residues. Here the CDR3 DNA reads TGTGCCAGCAGCGTAGAGGGACACGAATCCTACAATGAGCAGTTCTTC. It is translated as CASSVEGHESYNEQFF.

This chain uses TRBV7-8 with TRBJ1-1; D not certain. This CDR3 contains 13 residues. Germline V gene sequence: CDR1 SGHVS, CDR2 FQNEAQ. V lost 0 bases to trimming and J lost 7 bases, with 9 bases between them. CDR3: CASSLAAELEAFF. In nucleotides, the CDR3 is TGTGCCAGCAGCTTAGCGGCAGAACTTGAAGCTTTCTTT.

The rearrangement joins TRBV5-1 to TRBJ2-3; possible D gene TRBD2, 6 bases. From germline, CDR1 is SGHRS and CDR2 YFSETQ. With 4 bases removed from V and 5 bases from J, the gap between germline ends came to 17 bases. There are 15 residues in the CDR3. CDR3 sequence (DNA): TGCGCCAGCAGCCGGCGGGCGGGAATTGGAGATACGCAGTATTTT. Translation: CASSRRAGIGDTQYF.

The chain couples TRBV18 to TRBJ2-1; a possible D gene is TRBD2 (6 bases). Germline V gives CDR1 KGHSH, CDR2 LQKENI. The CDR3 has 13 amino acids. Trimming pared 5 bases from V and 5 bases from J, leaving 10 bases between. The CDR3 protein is CASSATRDNEQFF. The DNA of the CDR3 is TGTGCCAGCTCAGCGACTAGAGACAATGAGCAGTTCTTC. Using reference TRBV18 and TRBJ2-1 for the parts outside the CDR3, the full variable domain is NAGVMQNPRHLVRRRGQEARLRCSPMKGHSHVYWYRQLPEEGLKFMVYLQKENIIDESGMPKERFSAEFPKEGPSILRIQQVVRGDSAAYFCASSATRDNEQFFGPGTRLTVL.

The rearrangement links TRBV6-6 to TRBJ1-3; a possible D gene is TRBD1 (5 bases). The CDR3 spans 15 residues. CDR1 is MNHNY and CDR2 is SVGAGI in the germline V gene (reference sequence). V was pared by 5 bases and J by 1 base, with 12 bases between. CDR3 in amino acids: CASSTGPLSGNTIYF. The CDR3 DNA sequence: TGTGCCAGCAGTACGGGACCGCTGTCTGGAAACACCATATATTTT.

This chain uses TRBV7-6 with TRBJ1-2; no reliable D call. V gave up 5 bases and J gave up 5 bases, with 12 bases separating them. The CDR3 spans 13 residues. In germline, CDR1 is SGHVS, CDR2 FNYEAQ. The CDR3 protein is CASSPVSHYGYTF. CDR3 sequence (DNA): TGTGCCAGCAGCCCAGTTTCGCATTATGGCTACACCTTC.

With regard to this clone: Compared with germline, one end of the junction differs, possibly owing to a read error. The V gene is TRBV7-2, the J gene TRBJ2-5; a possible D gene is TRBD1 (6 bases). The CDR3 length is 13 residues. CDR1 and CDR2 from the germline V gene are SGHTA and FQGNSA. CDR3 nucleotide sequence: TGTGCCAGCAGCTTTAACAGGGCCGAGAACCAGTACTTC. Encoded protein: CASSFNRAENQYF.

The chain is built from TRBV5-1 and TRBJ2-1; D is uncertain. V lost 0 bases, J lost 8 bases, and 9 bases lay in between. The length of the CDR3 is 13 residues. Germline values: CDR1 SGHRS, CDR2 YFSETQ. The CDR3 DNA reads TGCGCCAGCAGCTTGGTGGAAGAAGATGAGCAGTTCTTC. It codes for CASSLVEEDEQFF.

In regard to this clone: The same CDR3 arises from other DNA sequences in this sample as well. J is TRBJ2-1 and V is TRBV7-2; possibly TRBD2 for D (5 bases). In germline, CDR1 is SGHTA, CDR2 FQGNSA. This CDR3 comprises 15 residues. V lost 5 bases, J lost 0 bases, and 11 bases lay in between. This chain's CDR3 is CASSPAASSYNEQFF. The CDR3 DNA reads TGTGCCAGCAGCCCAGCGGCAAGCTCCTACAATGAGCAGTTCTTC.

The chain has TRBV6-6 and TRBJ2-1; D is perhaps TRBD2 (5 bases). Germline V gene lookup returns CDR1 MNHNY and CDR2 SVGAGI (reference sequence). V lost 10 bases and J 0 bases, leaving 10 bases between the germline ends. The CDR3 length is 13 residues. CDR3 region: CATGIPSYNEQFF. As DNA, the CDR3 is TGTGCCACGGGGATTCCCTCCTACAATGAGCAGTTCTTC.

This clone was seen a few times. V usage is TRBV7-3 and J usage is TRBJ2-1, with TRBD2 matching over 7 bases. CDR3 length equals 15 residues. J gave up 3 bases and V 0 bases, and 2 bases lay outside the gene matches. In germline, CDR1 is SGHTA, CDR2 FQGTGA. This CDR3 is CASSLTGDYYNEQFF. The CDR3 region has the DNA TGTGCCAGCAGCTTAACGGGGGACTACTACAATGAGCAGTTCTTC.

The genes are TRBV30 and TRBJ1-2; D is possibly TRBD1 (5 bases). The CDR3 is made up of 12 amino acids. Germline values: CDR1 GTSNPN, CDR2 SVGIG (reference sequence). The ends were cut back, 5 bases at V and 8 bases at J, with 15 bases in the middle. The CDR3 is CAWFRPGQGYTF. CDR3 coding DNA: TGTGCCTGGTTCCGCCCAGGGCAAGGCTACACCTTC.

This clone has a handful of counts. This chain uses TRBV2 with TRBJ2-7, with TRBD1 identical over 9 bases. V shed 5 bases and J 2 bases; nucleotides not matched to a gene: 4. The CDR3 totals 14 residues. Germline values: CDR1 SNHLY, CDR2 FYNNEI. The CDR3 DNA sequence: TGTGCCAGCAGTAAATGGACAGGGGCCTACGAGCAGTACTTC. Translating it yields CASSKWTGAYEQYF.

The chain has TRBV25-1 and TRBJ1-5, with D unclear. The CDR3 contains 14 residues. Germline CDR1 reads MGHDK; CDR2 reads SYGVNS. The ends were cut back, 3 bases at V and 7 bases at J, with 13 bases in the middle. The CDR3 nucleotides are TGTGCCAGCAGTGAGACGGAGAGGTCGCAGCCCCAGCATTTT. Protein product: CASSETERSQPQHF.

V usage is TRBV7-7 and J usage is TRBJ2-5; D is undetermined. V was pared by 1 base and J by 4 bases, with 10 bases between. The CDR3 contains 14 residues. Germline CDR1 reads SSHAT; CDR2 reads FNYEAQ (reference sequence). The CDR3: CASSLVPLLETQYF. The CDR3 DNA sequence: TGTGCCAGCAGCTTAGTTCCGTTGTTAGAGACCCAGTACTTC.

CDR3: CASSLALWGEGGELFF. The CDR3 DNA follows: TGCGCCAGCAGCTTGGCCCTGTGGGGTGAGGGCGGGGAGCTGTTTTTT. The chain combines TRBV5-1 with TRBJ2-2, with D possibly TRBD2 on 5 matching bases. Looked up from germline, CDR1 is SGHRS and CDR2 is YFSETQ. Trimming left V 0 bases short and J 7 bases short, with 16 bases between. This CDR3 has 16 residues. The whole variable domain, filled in from reference TRBV5-1 and TRBJ2-2, reads KAGVTQTPRYLIKTRGQQVTLSCSPISGHRSVSWYQQTPGQGLQFLFEYFSETQRNKGNFPGRFSGRQFSNSRSEMNVSTLELGDSALYLCASSLALWGEGGELFFGEGSRLTVL.

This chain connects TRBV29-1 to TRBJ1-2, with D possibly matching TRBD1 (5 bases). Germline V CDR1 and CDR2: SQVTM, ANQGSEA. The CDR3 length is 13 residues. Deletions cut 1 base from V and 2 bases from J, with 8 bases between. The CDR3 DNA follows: TGCAGCGTTGAAGTACCAGGGAACTATGGCTACACCTTC. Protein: CSVEVPGNYGYTF.

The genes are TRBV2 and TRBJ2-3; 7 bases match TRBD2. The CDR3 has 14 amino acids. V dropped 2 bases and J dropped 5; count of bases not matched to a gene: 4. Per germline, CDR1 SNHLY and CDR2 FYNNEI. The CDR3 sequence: CASSESPSGDTQYF. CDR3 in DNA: TGTGCCAGCAGTGAAAGTCCTAGCGGAGATACGCAGTATTTT.

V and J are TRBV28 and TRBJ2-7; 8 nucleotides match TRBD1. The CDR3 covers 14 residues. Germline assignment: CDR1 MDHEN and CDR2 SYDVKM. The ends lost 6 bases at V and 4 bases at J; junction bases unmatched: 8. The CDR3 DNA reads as TGTGCCAGCAGCCCGGGACAGGCCATATACGAGCAGTACTTC. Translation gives CASSPGQAIYEQYF.

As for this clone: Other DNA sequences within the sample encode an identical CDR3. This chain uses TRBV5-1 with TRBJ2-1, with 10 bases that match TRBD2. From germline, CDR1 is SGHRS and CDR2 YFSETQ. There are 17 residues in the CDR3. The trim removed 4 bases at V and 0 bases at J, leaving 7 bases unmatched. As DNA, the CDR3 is TGCGCCAGCAGCCCTAGGACTAGCGGAAGCTCCTACAATGAGCAGTTCTTC. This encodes CASSPRTSGSSYNEQFF.